This is a list of T cell receptor beta chains from one sample in a study of OX40 agonist ivuxolimab in advanced cancers. Repertoires were generated with immunoSEQ multiplex PCR, while TCRdb's copy carries only in-frame clones and drops some. The table shows fewer than 55,000 clones, with approximately 92% occurring only once. This specimen was CD4+ or CD8+ T cells sorted from blood, taken in a trial of the OX40 agonist ivuxolimab. Source of these receptors: an adult with an advanced solid tumor such as melanoma, head and neck, liver or kidney cancer. The conserved cysteine and the conserved F or W are not part of the CDR3 here. The D gene is left open where the match is weak.

j_gene: TRBJ2-6; v_gene: TRBV6-1; d_gene: -; CDR3aa: ASSENTGPGSGANVLT
j_gene: TRBJ2-7; v_gene: TRBV30; d_gene: -; CDR3aa: AWRTSSYEQY
j_gene: TRBJ1-4; v_gene: TRBV28; d_gene: TRBD1; CDR3aa: ASSAPTGRSEKLF
j_gene: TRBJ1-5; v_gene: TRBV19; d_gene: -; CDR3aa: ASSMFKDSNQPQH
j_gene: TRBJ2-6; v_gene: TRBV6-6; d_gene: -; CDR3aa: ASSYTTGGANVLT
j_gene: TRBJ2-1; v_gene: TRBV5-6; d_gene: -; CDR3aa: ASSQLVPSYNEQF
j_gene: TRBJ2-1; v_gene: TRBV19; d_gene: TRBD2; CDR3aa: ASSIVGAGYNEQF
j_gene: TRBJ2-7; v_gene: TRBV5-1; d_gene: -; CDR3aa: ASSLRDSSSYEQY
j_gene: TRBJ1-1; v_gene: TRBV19; d_gene: TRBD1; CDR3aa: ASSGSDRDRGGTEAF
j_gene: TRBJ1-1; v_gene: TRBV6-5; d_gene: -; CDR3aa: ASSRGTPGDTEAF
j_gene: TRBJ2-2; v_gene: TRBV7-9; d_gene: -; CDR3aa: ASSSYGAVDSGITGELF